This TCR beta chain was sequenced in a study of T cell responses to AZD1222 COVID-19 vaccine. Study findings and constraints: Recipients of AZD1222 seropositive at baseline numbered only 6 or 7. The span of vaccine-associated CD4 TCRs extended across spike, with dominance at 160-218 and 743-854.

Trimming stripped 0 bases from V and 7 bases from J, with 15 bases between. Per germline, CDR1 MGHRA and CDR2 YSYEKL. The CDR3 runs to 15 residues. About this clone: As yet, its antigen is unknown.

TCRdb's copy holds only in-frame clones and misses some; the assay was immunoSEQ multiplex PCR. Among 100,000 to 150,000 clones listed, 90% to 95% were seen once. The J gene is TRBJ1-2, the V gene TRBV4-1; D is unresolved. The sequenced sample was peripheral blood, obtained on day 0 of AZD1222 vaccination. The receptor was isolated from an adult in good health. This chain's CDR3 is CASSQDDNVPGGYTF. CDR3 coding DNA: TGCGCCAGCAGCCAAGATGACAACGTCCCAGGTGGCTACACCTTC.